The T cell receptor beta chain described here comes from a study of CD8 T cells in ankylosing spondylitis. This clonotype appeared many times. Its specificity is unknown. One entry per CDR3 protein results from TCRdb running MiXCR on the 5' RACE reads. Of 750,000 to 850,000 distinct CDR3 sequences detected, 12% appear once; the ten largest clones hold around 0.51%. The CDR3 is 12 amino acids. Trimming removed 6 bases from V and 2 bases from J, with 5 bases in between. Study observations and caveats: Fewer than ten highly homologous variants made up a TCR beta motif that seemed to typify ankylosing spondylitis blood.

This clonotype was obtained from a male donor with ankylosing spondylitis. Specimen: blood, either unsorted or a sorted T cell fraction (not recorded which). The chain has TRBV12-3 or TRBV12-4 and TRBJ2-1; D gene unclear. CDR3 in DNA: TGTGCCAGCAGCCTCACCTACAATGAGCAGTTCTTC. Translated: CASSLTYNEQFF.